A selection of T cell receptor beta chains follows, all from one sample in a study of cytomegalovirus exposure and HLA in healthy donors. Assay used: immunoSEQ multiplex PCR; TCRdb lists only in-frame clones, some missing. The data hold 150,000 to 200,000 clones, with 70% to 90% observed a single time. Sequencing input: PBMCs. The source is a girl between 5 and 17 years old in good health and CMV-seropositive. CDR3s include the opening cysteine and the closing phenylalanine or tryptophan. Fields, in order: CDR3 DNA, CDR3 protein, V gene, J gene, D gene, CDR3 length, clone size. The D gene is left open where the match is weak. The size of a clone is reported for some rows only, either as once, few or many, or as a class for expanded clones.

CDR3 DNA: TGCAGCGTTGACGGCGCGGGGCGAGTCACTGAAGCTTTCTTT
CDR3 protein: CSVDGAGRVTEAFF
V gene: TRBV29-1
J gene: TRBJ1-1
D gene: -
CDR3 length: 14
clone size: -

CDR3 DNA: TGTGCCAGCAGCCTCGGTGGGGCCGTCGGGGGGGGCTACACCTTC
CDR3 protein: CASSLGGAVGGGYTF
V gene: TRBV9
J gene: TRBJ1-2
D gene: -
CDR3 length: 15
clone size: once

CDR3 DNA: TGTGCCAGCAGCTTGGCGGGGTTGGCGGGGCTTTCCTACGAGCAGTACTTC
CDR3 protein: CASSLAGLAGLSYEQYF
V gene: TRBV5-8
J gene: TRBJ2-7
D gene: -
CDR3 length: 17
clone size: once

CDR3 DNA: TGTGCCGTCTGGGGAGGGTATCACGGGGGGTCCTCCTACAATGAGCAGTTCTTC
CDR3 protein: CAVWGGYHGGSSYNEQFF
V gene: TRBV25-1
J gene: TRBJ2-1
D gene: TRBD2
CDR3 length: 18
clone size: -

CDR3 DNA: TGTGCCTGGAGTGCAACAGGGGAAAGGCGCTACACCTTC
CDR3 protein: CAWSATGERRYTF
V gene: TRBV30
J gene: TRBJ1-2
D gene: TRBD1
CDR3 length: 13
clone size: -

CDR3 DNA: TGTGCCAGCAGCTTGCGGGATCCCTATGGCTACACCTTC
CDR3 protein: CASSLRDPYGYTF
V gene: TRBV13
J gene: TRBJ1-2
D gene: -
CDR3 length: 13
clone size: -

CDR3 DNA: TGTGCCAGCAGGCCGACAGGGGTAAACTATGGCTACACCTTC
CDR3 protein: CASRPTGVNYGYTF
V gene: TRBV27
J gene: TRBJ1-2
D gene: TRBD1
CDR3 length: 14
clone size: -

CDR3 DNA: TGTGCCAGCAGCGTAGAAGGGACAGGGATTAATCAGCCCCAGCATTTT
CDR3 protein: CASSVEGTGINQPQHF
V gene: TRBV9
J gene: TRBJ1-5
D gene: TRBD1
CDR3 length: 16
clone size: -

CDR3 DNA: TGTGCCAGCAGTTTTAAGATGCGGCATGGACTTCCCCAGAGGTTAGGTCAGCCCCAGCATTTT
CDR3 protein: CASSFKMRHGLPQRLGQPQHF
V gene: TRBV28
J gene: TRBJ1-5
D gene: -
CDR3 length: 21
clone size: -

CDR3 DNA: TGTGCCAGCAGCCCCCGAAGACAGGGTAGTGAAGCTTTCTTT
CDR3 protein: CASSPRRQGSEAFF
V gene: TRBV9
J gene: TRBJ1-1
D gene: TRBD1
CDR3 length: 14
clone size: -

CDR3 DNA: TGTGCCAGCAGCCTCCTAGCGGGGGGGCGGAATGAGCAGTTCTTC
CDR3 protein: CASSLLAGGRNEQFF
V gene: TRBV6-5
J gene: TRBJ2-1
D gene: TRBD2
CDR3 length: 15
clone size: -

CDR3 DNA: TGCAGCGTTGAGGACAGTATGAACACTGAAGCTTTCTTT
CDR3 protein: CSVEDSMNTEAFF
V gene: TRBV29-1
J gene: TRBJ1-1
D gene: -
CDR3 length: 13
clone size: -

CDR3 DNA: TGTGCCAGCAGTGAATTGGGACTATCCTCCTACGAGCAGTACTTC
CDR3 protein: CASSELGLSSYEQYF
V gene: TRBV25-1
J gene: TRBJ2-7
D gene: TRBD2
CDR3 length: 15
clone size: -

CDR3 DNA: TGTGCCAGCAGCTTAGAGGGGGGAGGTAATTCACCCCTCCACTTT
CDR3 protein: CASSLEGGGNSPLHF
V gene: TRBV11-3
J gene: TRBJ1-6
D gene: -
CDR3 length: 15
clone size: -